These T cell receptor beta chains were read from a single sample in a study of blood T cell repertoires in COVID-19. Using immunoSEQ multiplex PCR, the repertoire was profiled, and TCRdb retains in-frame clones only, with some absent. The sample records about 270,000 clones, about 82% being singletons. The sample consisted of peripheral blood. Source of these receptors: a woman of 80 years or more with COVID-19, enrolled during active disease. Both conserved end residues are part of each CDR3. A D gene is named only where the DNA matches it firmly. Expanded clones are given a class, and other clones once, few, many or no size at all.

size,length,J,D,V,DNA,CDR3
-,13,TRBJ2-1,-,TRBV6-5,TGTGCCAGCCGCTACAGGGTCTACAATGAGCAGTTCTTC,CASRYRVYNEQFF
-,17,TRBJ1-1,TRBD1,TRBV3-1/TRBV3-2,TGTGCCAGCAGCCAGAAACAGGGGGCGGGTCGGGACACTGAAGCTTTCTTT,CASSQKQGAGRDTEAFF
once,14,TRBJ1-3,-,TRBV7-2,TGTGCCAGCAGCTCCCTAGAATCTGGAAACACCATATATTTT,CASSSLESGNTIYF
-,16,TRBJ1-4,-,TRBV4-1,TGCGCCAGCAGCCAAGAGGTTGTGGGGCCTAATGAAAAACTGTTTTTT,CASSQEVVGPNEKLFF
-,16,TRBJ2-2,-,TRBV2,TGTGCCAGCAGAGCAGCGACAGGACTCGGGACCGGGGAGCTGTTTTTT,CASRAATGLGTGELFF
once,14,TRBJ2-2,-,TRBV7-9,TGTGCCAGCAGCTTAGTAGTATACACCGGGGAGCTGTTTTTT,CASSLVVYTGELFF
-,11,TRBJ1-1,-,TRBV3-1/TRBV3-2,TGTGCCAGCAGCAACGAGATTGAAGCTTTCTTT,CASSNEIEAFF
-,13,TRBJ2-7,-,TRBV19,TGTGCCAGCGGTAAGACAGGCTACAGCGAGCAGTACTTC,CASGKTGYSEQYF
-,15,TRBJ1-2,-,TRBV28,TGTGCCAGCAGTCCCGCTGGAGCAGGGGAGACTGGCTACACCTTC,CASSPAGAGETGYTF
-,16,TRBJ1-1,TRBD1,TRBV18,TGTGCCAGCTCACCTAGTCAACAGGGGATTGGCACTGAAGCTTTCTTT,CASSPSQQGIGTEAFF
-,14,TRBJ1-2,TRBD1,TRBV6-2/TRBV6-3,TGTGCCAGCAGTCTAAGACAGGGGTCGAATGGCTACACCTTC,CASSLRQGSNGYTF
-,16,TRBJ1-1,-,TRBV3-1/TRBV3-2,TGTGCCAGCAGCCAAGTGCGAGGGCCCATGAACACTGAAGCTTTCTTT,CASSQVRGPMNTEAFF
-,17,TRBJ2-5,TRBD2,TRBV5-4,TGTGCCAGCAGCTTCCCCCAGGGAGGGATCGACCAAGAGACCCAGTACTTC,CASSFPQGGIDQETQYF
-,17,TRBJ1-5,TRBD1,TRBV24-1,TGTGCCACCAGTGATGGGACAGGACCCACCTACAATCAGCCCCAGCATTTT,CATSDGTGPTYNQPQHF
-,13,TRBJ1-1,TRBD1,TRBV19,TGTGCCAGTAGTATAGATTGGACAGGGGAAGCTTTCTTT,CASSIDWTGEAFF
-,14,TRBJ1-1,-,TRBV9,TGTGCCAGCAGCCCCCGACAGACGAACACTGAAGCTTTCTTT,CASSPRQTNTEAFF
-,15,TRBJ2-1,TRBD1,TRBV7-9,TGTGCCAGCAGCCGAGACAGGGGGGCTTACAATGAGCAGTTCTTC,CASSRDRGAYNEQFF
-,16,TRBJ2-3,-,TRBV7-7,TGTGCCAGCAGCTTATGGGAGTTCAAGGCGACAGATACGCAGTATTTT,CASSLWEFKATDTQYF
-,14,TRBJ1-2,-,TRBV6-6,TGTGCCAGCAGTTACACCAACGGACAGTTCGGCTACACCTTC,CASSYTNGQFGYTF
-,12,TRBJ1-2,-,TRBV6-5,TGTGCCAGCAGTACGGGGTACTATGGCTACACCTTC,CASSTGYYGYTF
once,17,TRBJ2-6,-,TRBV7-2,TGTGCCAGCAGCTTAAGGGGGGGTCCCTCTGGGGCCAACGTCCTGACTTTC,CASSLRGGPSGANVLTF
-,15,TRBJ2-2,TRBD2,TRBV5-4,TGTGCCAGCGCCCCTAGCGGGGGGCAGGCCGGGGAGCTGTTTTTT,CASAPSGGQAGELFF
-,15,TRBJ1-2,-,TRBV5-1,TGCGCCAGCAGCTTGCTTACTACAGGGAACTATGGCTACACCTTC,CASSLLTTGNYGYTF
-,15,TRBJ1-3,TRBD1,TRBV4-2,TGTGCCAGCAACCAAGACAGGGTTTCTGGAAACACCATATATTTT,CASNQDRVSGNTIYF
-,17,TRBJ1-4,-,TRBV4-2,TGTGCCAGCAGCCAAGCAGGGCTTGGGGCAACTAATGAAAAACTGTTTTTT,CASSQAGLGATNEKLFF
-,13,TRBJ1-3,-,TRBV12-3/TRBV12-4,TGTGCCAGCATTTGGGCAGCTGGAAACACCATATATTTT,CASIWAAGNTIYF
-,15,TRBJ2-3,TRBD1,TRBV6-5,TGTGCCAGCAGTCCGGGACAGCCTAGCACAGATACGCAGTATTTT,CASSPGQPSTDTQYF
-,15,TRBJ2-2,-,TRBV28,TGTGCCAGCAGTTTCCAGGGAACAGCCTCCGGGGAGCTGTTTTTT,CASSFQGTASGELFF
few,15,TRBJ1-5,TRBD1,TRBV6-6,TGTGCCAGCAGTTACTCAGGGGGCCCCAATCAGCCCCAGCATTTT,CASSYSGGPNQPQHF
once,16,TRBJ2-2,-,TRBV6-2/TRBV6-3,TGTGCCAGCAGTTCCTCCGTGGGAGTGGGCACCGGGGAGCTGTTTTTT,CASSSSVGVGTGELFF
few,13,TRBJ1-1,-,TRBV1,TGCACCAGCAGCCATAGGGGAAACACTGAAGCTTTCTTT,CTSSHRGNTEAFF
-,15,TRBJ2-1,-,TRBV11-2,TGTGCCAGCAGCTTTTTGTTTGGCCAGAACAATGAGCAGTTCTTC,CASSFLFGQNNEQFF
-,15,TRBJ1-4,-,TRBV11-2,TGTGCCAGCAGCTTAGCCGGACAAAAGAGTGAAAAACTGTTTTTT,CASSLAGQKSEKLFF
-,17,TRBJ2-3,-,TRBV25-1,TGTGCCAGCAGTGAATGGGTTTCGGGTCTCAGCACAGATACGCAGTATTTT,CASSEWVSGLSTDTQYF
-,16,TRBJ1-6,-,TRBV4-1,TGCGCCAGCAGCCAAGGGGGGGACCCCTATAATTCACCCCTCCACTTT,CASSQGGDPYNSPLHF
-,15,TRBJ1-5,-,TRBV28,TGTGCCAGCAGTTTTGGGGACTTTGGAAATCAGCCCCAGCATTTT,CASSFGDFGNQPQHF
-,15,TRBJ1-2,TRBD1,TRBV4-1,TGCGCCAGCAGCCAAGAGGAGGGGGCGCCGAGGGGCTACACCTTC,CASSQEEGAPRGYTF
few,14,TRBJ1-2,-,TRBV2,TGTGCCAGCAGTGGAGACAGCCAGGTGCATGGCTACACCTTC,CASSGDSQVHGYTF
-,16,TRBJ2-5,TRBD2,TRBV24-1,TGTGCCACCAGTGACCCGAGCGGGGGGGGTTCGGAGACCCAGTACTTC,CATSDPSGGGSETQYF
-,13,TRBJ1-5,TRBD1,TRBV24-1,TGTGCCACCATGGACAGGGTGAATCAGCCCCAGCATTTT,CATMDRVNQPQHF
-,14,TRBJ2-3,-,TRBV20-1,TGCAGTGCTAGTAAAGCGACCCGCACAGATACGCAGTATTTT,CSASKATRTDTQYF
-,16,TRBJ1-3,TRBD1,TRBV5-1,TGCGCCAGCAGCTTGCAGGGACAGGGGGCTGGAAACACCATATATTTT,CASSLQGQGAGNTIYF
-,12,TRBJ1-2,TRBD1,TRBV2,TGTGCCAGTCAACAGGGGAACTATGGCTACACCTTC,CASQQGNYGYTF
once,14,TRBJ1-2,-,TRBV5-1,TGCGCCAGCAGTCTAGGGGAACCCTTTATGGGCTACACCTTC,CASSLGEPFMGYTF
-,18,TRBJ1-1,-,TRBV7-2,TGTGCCAGCAGCCCCGAAGCGCAGGGGACGGTCCATAACACTGAAGCTTTCTTT,CASSPEAQGTVHNTEAFF
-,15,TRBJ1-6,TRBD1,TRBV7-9,TGTGCCAGCAGCTTAGAAGGGGGCGGTAATTCACCCCTCCACTTT,CASSLEGGGNSPLHF
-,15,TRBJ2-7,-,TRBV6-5,TGTGCCAGCACTCAAACGGACAATACCGCCTACGAGCAGTACTTC,CASTQTDNTAYEQYF
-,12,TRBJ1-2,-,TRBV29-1,TGCAGCGTTGAATCCCCAGTCTATGGCTACACCTTC,CSVESPVYGYTF
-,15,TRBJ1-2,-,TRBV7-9,TGTGCCAGCAGCTTAGATGCGGCCCGGGGAAATGGCTACACCTTC,CASSLDAARGNGYTF
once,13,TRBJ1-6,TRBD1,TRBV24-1,TGTGCCACCAGCGGGACAGCCAATTCACCCCTCCACTTT,CATSGTANSPLHF
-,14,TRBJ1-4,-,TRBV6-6,TGTGCCAGCAGCGAAAGGTGGACAGTCGAAAAACTGTTTTTT,CASSERWTVEKLFF
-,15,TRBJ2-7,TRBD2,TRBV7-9,TGTGCCAGCAGCTTCTTAGCGGGGGGCTCCTACGAGCAGTACTTC,CASSFLAGGSYEQYF